The rows below give T cell receptor beta chains drawn from one sample of a study of T cells in tuberculosis. The table came from immunoSEQ multiplex PCR; TCRdb's copy has only in-frame clones and leaves some out. The sample records tens of thousands of clones, less than 95% being singletons. Input material: PBMCs. Receptors originate from a donor aged 10-30 years with latent tuberculosis or without tuberculosis infection. CDR3s include the opening cysteine and the closing phenylalanine or tryptophan. Fields, in order: V gene, J gene, D gene, CDR3 protein, CDR3 DNA. The D gene is left open where the match is weak.

v_gene: TRBV7-9; j_gene: TRBJ2-2; d_gene: TRBD2; CDR3aa: CASSGGLAGNTGELFF; CDR3nt: TGTGCCAGCAGCGGGGGACTAGCAGGGAACACCGGGGAGCTGTTTTTT
v_gene: TRBV29-1; j_gene: TRBJ2-1; d_gene: TRBD2; CDR3aa: CSVEGRTSAGNEQFF; CDR3nt: TGCAGCGTTGAAGGGAGGACTAGCGCTGGGAATGAGCAGTTCTTC
v_gene: TRBV5-4; j_gene: TRBJ1-1; d_gene: .; CDR3aa: CASSRPQTQRENTEAFF; CDR3nt: TGTGCCAGCAGCCGCCCCCAGACCCAGAGGGAGAACACTGAAGCTTTCTTT
v_gene: TRBV5-4; j_gene: TRBJ2-7; d_gene: .; CDR3aa: CASSSTLDSYEQYF; CDR3nt: TGTGCCAGCAGTTCTACCTTAGACTCCTACGAGCAGTACTTC
v_gene: TRBV29-1; j_gene: TRBJ2-5; d_gene: .; CDR3aa: CSAQGTTKETQYF; CDR3nt: TGCAGCGCCCAGGGGACAACAAAAGAGACCCAGTACTTC
v_gene: TRBV4-1; j_gene: TRBJ2-5; d_gene: .; CDR3aa: CASSPGRETQYF; CDR3nt: TGCGCCAGCAGCCCCGGGAGAGAGACCCAGTACTTC
v_gene: TRBV6-1; j_gene: TRBJ1-2; d_gene: .; CDR3aa: CASSSQLYGYTF; CDR3nt: TGTGCCAGCAGTTCACAGTTATATGGCTACACCTTC
v_gene: TRBV7-9; j_gene: TRBJ2-1; d_gene: TRBD2; CDR3aa: CASTLGSGVHNEQFF; CDR3nt: TGTGCCAGCACTTTGGGGAGCGGGGTTCACAATGAGCAGTTCTTC
v_gene: TRBV20-1; j_gene: TRBJ2-3; d_gene: .; CDR3aa: CSALESTQYF; CDR3nt: TGCAGTGCTTTAGAAAGCACGCAGTATTTT
v_gene: TRBV12-5; j_gene: TRBJ2-5; d_gene: .; CDR3aa: CASGLAPAQYF; CDR3nt: TGTGCTAGTGGTTTGGCCCCGGCCCAGTACTTC
v_gene: TRBV6-1; j_gene: TRBJ1-1; d_gene: .; CDR3aa: CASREDSFMNTEAFF; CDR3nt: TGTGCCAGCAGAGAGGACAGCTTTATGAACACTGAAGCTTTCTTT
v_gene: TRBV19; j_gene: TRBJ2-5; d_gene: TRBD2; CDR3aa: CASSIAGRGETQYF; CDR3nt: TGTGCCAGTAGTATAGCCGGGAGGGGAGAGACCCAGTACTTC
v_gene: TRBV30; j_gene: TRBJ1-3; d_gene: TRBD1; CDR3aa: CAWSVGTGSGNTIYF; CDR3nt: TGTGCCTGGAGTGTAGGGACAGGCTCTGGAAACACCATATATTTT
v_gene: TRBV7-9; j_gene: TRBJ2-7; d_gene: TRBD1; CDR3aa: CASSFEGQADEQYF; CDR3nt: TGTGCCAGCAGCTTTGAGGGACAGGCGGACGAGCAGTACTTC
v_gene: TRBV5-5; j_gene: TRBJ1-3; d_gene: TRBD1; CDR3aa: CASRSGQGAGNTIYF; CDR3nt: TGTGCCAGCAGGTCGGGACAGGGAGCTGGAAACACCATATATTTT
v_gene: TRBV5-1; j_gene: TRBJ2-7; d_gene: TRBD2; CDR3aa: CASRSGSSYEQYF; CDR3nt: TGCGCCAGCAGAAGCGGGAGTTCCTACGAGCAGTACTTC
v_gene: TRBV5-1; j_gene: TRBJ2-2; d_gene: .; CDR3aa: CASSGDFFTGELFF; CDR3nt: TGCGCCAGCAGCGGGGACTTCTTCACCGGGGAGCTGTTTTTT
v_gene: TRBV18; j_gene: TRBJ1-3; d_gene: .; CDR3aa: CASSPYTGTGNTIYF; CDR3nt: TGTGCCAGCTCACCCTACACAGGAACTGGAAACACCATATATTTT
v_gene: TRBV15; j_gene: TRBJ2-5; d_gene: TRBD2; CDR3aa: CATSRPLADQETQYF; CDR3nt: TGTGCCACCAGCAGACCCCTAGCGGACCAAGAGACCCAGTACTTC
v_gene: TRBV4-2; j_gene: TRBJ2-3; d_gene: .; CDR3aa: CASSQAIGSGGDTQYF; CDR3nt: TGTGCCAGCAGCCAAGCTATAGGTAGCGGAGGAGATACGCAGTATTTT